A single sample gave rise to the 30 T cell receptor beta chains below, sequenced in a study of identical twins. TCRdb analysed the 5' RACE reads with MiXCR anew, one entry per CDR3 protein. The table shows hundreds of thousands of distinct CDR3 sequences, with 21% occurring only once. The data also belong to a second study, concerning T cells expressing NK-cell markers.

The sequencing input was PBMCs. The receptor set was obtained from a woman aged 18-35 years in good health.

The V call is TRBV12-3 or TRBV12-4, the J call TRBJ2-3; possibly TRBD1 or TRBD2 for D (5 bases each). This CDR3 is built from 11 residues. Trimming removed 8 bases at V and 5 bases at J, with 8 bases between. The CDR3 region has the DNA TGTGCCAGCCTGGGGGAAGATACGCAGTATTTT. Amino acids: CASLGEDTQYF.

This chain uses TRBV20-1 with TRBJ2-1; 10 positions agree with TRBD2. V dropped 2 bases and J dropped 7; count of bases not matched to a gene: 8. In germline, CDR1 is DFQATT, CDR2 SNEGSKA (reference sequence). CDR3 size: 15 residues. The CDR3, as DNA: TGCAGTGCTAGACACGCTAGCGGGAGTCGGAATGAGCAGTTCTTC. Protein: CSARHASGSRNEQFF.

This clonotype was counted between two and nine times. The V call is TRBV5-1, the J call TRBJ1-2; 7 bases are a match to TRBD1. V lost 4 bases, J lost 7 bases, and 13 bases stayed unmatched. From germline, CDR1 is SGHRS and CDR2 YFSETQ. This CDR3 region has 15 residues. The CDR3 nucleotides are TGCGCCAGCAGCCTGCAAGCCCGGGACAGCTCTGGCTACACCTTC. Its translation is CASSLQARDSSGYTF.

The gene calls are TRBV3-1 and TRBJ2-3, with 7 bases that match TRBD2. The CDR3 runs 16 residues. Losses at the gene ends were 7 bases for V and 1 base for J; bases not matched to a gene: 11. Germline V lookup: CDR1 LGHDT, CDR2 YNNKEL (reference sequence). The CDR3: CASTLGTAGGTDTQYF. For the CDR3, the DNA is TGTGCCAGCACCCTCGGAACCGCGGGAGGCACAGATACGCAGTATTTT.

CDR3 region: CSASFRNEQFF. CDR3 in DNA: TGCAGTGCGTCTTTCCGCAATGAGCAGTTCTTC. The V and J genes are TRBV20-1 and TRBJ2-1, with D unresolved. CDR3 length: 11 residues. Trimming removed 6 bases from V and 6 bases from J, with 9 bases in between. CDR1 is DFQATT, CDR2 SNEGSKA, per germline (reference sequence).

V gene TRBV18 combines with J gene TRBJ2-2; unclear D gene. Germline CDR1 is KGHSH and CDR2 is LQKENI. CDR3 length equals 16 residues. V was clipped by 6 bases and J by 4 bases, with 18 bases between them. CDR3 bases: TGTGCCAGCTCGGACCGTCCACAAACCTCCACCGGGGAGCTGTTTTTT. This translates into CASSDRPQTSTGELFF.

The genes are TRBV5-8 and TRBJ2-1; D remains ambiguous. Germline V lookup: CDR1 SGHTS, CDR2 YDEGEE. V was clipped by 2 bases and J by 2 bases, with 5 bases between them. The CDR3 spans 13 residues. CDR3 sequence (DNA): TGTGCCAGCAGCTTCGGACCCTACAATGAGCAGTTCTTC. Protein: CASSFGPYNEQFF.

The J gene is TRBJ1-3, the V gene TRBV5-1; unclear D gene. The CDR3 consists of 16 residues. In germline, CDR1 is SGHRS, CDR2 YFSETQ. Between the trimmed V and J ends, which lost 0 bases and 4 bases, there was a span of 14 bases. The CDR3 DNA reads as TGCGCCAGCAGCTTGGATCAACCCCGCACCGGAAACACCATATATTTT. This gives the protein CASSLDQPRTGNTIYF.

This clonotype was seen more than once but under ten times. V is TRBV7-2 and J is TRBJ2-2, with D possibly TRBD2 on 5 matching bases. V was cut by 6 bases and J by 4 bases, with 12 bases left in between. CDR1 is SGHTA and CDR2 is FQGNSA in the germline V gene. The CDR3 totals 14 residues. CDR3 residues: CASRQTSTTGELFF. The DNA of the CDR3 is TGTGCCAGCAGGCAAACTAGTACCACCGGGGAGCTGTTTTTT. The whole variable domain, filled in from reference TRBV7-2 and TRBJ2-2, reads GAGVSQSPSNKVTEKGKDVELRCDPISGHTALYWYRQSLGQGLEFLIYFQGNSAPDKSGLPSDRFSAERTGGSVSTLTIQRTQQEDSAVYLCASRQTSTTGELFFGEGSRLTVL.

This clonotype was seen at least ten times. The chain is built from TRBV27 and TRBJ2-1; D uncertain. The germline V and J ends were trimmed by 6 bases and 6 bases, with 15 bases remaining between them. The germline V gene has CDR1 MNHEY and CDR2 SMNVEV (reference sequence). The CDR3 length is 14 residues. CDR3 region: CASSLTIGFNEQFF. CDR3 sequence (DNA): TGTGCCAGCAGCCTTACTATCGGTTTCAATGAGCAGTTCTTC.

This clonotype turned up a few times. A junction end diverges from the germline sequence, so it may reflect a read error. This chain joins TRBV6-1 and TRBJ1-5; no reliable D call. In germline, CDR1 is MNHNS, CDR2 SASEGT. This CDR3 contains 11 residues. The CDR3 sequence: CASSDMQERNF. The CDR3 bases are TGTGCCAGCAGTGATATGCAGGAGAGGAATTTT.

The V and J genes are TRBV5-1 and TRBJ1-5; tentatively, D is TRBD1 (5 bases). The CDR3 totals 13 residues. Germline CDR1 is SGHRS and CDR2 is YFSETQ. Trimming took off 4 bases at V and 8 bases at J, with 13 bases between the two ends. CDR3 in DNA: TGCGCCAGCAGCCTATCCATGGGGGAGCCCCAGCATTTT. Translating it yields CASSLSMGEPQHF.

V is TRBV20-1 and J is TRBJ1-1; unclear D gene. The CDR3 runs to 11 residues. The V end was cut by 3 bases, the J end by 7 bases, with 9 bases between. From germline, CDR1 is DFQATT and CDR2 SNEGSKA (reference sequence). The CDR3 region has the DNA TGCAGTGCTAGTTTGGCAGTTGAAGCTTTCTTT. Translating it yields CSASLAVEAFF.

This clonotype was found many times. The CDR3 DNA reads as TGTGCCAGCAGTTCCGGGTCAGTGCCCTACGAGCAGTACTTC. Translating gives CASSSGSVPYEQYF. The rearrangement links TRBV2 to TRBJ2-7; no reliable D call. The CDR3 runs to 14 residues. V lost 5 bases, J lost 2 bases, and 13 bases lay in between. Germline CDR1 SNHLY, CDR2 FYNNEI.

CDR3 sequence reads: CASSREGSSNQPQHF. The CDR3 DNA reads as TGCGCCAGCAGCCGAGAGGGGTCAAGCAATCAGCCCCAGCATTTT. The chain joins TRBV5-1 to TRBJ1-5, with TRBD1 as a possible D gene (5 bases). Germline assignment: CDR1 SGHRS and CDR2 YFSETQ. The CDR3 runs to 15 residues. Trimming took off 4 bases at V and 1 base at J, with 12 bases between the two ends.

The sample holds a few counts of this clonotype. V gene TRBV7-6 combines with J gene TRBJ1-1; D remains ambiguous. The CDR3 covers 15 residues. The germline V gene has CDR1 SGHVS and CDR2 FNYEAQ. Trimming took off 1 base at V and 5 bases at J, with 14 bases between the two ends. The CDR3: CASSLGLRRRTEAFF. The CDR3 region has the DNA TGTGCCAGCAGCTTAGGTTTGCGGAGGAGAACTGAAGCTTTCTTT.

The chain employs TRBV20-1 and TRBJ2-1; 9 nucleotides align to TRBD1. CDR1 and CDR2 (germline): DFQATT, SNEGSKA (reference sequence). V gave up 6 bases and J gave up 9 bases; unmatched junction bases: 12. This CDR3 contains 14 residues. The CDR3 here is CSAHPGTGWGEQFF. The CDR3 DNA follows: TGCAGTGCCCACCCCGGGACAGGGTGGGGTGAGCAGTTCTTC.

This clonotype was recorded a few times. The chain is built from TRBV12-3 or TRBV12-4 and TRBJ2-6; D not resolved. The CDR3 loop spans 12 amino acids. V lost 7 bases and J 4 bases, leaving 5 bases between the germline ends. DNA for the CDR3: TGTGCCAGCAAAACGGGGGCCAACGTCCTGACTTTC. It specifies CASKTGANVLTF.

The chain's CDR3 is CASSLGATSGRAGDTQYF. CDR3 DNA sequence: TGTGCCAGCAGCTTAGGGGCTACTAGCGGGAGGGCCGGGGATACGCAGTATTTT. The J gene is TRBJ2-3, the V gene TRBV11-2; 13 bases are shared with TRBD2. The CDR3 is 18 amino acids. V dropped 1 base and J dropped 6; count of bases not matched to a gene: 10. CDR1 is SGHAT, CDR2 FQNNGV, per germline.

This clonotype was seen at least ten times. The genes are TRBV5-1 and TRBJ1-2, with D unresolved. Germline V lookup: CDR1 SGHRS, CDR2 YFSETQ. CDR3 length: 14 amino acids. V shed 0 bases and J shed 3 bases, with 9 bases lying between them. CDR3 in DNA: TGCGCCAGCAGCTTGGAGGCGCTCTACTATGGCTACACCTTC. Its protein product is CASSLEALYYGYTF.

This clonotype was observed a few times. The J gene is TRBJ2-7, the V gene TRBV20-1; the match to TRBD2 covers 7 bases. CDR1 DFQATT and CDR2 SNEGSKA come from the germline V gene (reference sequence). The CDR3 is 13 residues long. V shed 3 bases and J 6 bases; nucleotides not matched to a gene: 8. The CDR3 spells CSARSRERGEQYF. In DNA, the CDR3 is TGCAGTGCTAGGTCCCGGGAGCGGGGCGAGCAGTACTTC.

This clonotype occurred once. CDR3 sequence reads: CASSLEGSETQYF. The CDR3 coding sequence is TGCGCCAGCAGCTTGGAGGGGTCAGAGACCCAGTACTTC. This sequence joins TRBV5-1 and TRBJ2-5; a weak D match, TRBD1 (5 bases). This CDR3 contains 13 residues. V lost 0 bases to trimming and J lost 4 bases, with 7 bases between them. Germline V gives CDR1 SGHRS, CDR2 YFSETQ.

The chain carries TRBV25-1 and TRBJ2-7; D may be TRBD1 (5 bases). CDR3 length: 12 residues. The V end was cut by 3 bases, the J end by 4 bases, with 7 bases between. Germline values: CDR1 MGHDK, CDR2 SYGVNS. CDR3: CASSDREYEQYF. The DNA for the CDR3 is TGTGCCAGCAGTGACAGGGAATACGAGCAGTACTTC.

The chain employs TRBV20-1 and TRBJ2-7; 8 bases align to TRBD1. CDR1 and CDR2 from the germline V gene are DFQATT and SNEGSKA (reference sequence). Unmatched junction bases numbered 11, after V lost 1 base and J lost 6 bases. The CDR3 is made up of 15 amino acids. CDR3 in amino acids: CSARGRDRNSGEQYF. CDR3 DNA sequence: TGCAGTGCTAGAGGGAGGGACAGGAATTCTGGCGAGCAGTACTTC.

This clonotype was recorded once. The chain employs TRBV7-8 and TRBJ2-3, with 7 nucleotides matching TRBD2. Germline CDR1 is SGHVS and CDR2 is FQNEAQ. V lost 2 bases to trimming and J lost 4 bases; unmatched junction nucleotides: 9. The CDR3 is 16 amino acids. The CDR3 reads CASSLPYAGDPDTQYF. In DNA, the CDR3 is TGTGCCAGCAGCTTACCCTATGCGGGAGATCCAGATACGCAGTATTTT.

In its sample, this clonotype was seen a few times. CDR3 protein: CSAGTGLNQPQHF. The CDR3 region has the DNA TGCAGTGCAGGGACAGGCCTAAATCAGCCCCAGCATTTT. The chain carries TRBV20-1 and TRBJ1-5; 8 bases fit TRBD1. Germline V gene data show CDR1 as DFQATT and CDR2 as SNEGSKA (reference sequence). There are 13 residues in the CDR3. V gave up 6 bases and J gave up 4 bases; unmatched junction bases: 5.

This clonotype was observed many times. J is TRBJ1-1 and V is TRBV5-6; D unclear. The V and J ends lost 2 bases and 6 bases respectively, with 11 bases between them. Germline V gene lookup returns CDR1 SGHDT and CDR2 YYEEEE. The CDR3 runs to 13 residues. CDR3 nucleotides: TGTGCCAGCAGCTTAGGAGGGCTAGCTGAAGCTTTCTTT. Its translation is CASSLGGLAEAFF.

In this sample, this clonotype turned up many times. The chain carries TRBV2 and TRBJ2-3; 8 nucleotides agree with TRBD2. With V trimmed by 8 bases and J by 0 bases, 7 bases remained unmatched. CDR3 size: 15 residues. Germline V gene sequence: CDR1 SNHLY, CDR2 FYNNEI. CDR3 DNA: TGTGCCAGCTTTAGCGGGATGTCTAGCACAGATACGCAGTATTTT. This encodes CASFSGMSSTDTQYF.

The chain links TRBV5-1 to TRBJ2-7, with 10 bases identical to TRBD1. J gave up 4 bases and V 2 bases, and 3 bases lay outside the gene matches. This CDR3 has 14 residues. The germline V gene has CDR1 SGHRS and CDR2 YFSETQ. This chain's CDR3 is CASSFGTGEYEQYF. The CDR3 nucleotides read TGCGCCAGCAGCTTCGGGACAGGGGAATACGAGCAGTACTTC.

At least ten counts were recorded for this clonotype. The CDR3 loop is CASRETELPPGELFF. The CDR3, as DNA: TGCGCCAGCAGGGAGACTGAACTCCCCCCCGGGGAGCTGTTTTTT. The V gene is TRBV5-1, the J gene TRBJ2-2; D not certain. Germline V gives CDR1 SGHRS, CDR2 YFSETQ. The CDR3 runs to 15 residues. With 5 bases removed from V and 6 bases from J, the gap between germline ends came to 17 bases.